These 26 T cell receptor beta chains share one sample of origin, sequenced in a study of beta chain features in type 1 diabetes. The entirety of the isolated RNA underwent reverse transcription, so expressed TCRB transcripts were sequenced. The repertoire was sequenced with immunoSEQ multiplex PCR; TCRdb's copy has only in-frame clones and lacks some. The sample contains about 230,000 clones, roughly 9.6% of which appear only once. Sequencing was done on a sample of naive CD4+ T cells from blood. Receptors originate from a woman under 30 in good health.

This clone was detected only a few times. V and J are TRBV27 and TRBJ2-7; 7 bases map to TRBD1. Unmatched junction bases numbered 11, after V lost 10 bases and J lost 5 bases. This CDR3 comprises 13 residues. Germline V gene lookup returns CDR1 MNHEY and CDR2 SMNVEV (reference sequence). The CDR3 nucleotides are TGTGCCACCCCCGGGACAGATAGACACGAGCAGTACTTC. It encodes CATPGTDRHEQYF.

The table lists this clone with a few counts. The rearrangement uses TRBV18 and TRBJ2-7, with D perhaps matching TRBD1 (6 bases). Germline V gene sequence: CDR1 KGHSH, CDR2 LQKENI. The CDR3 contains 14 residues. Trimming stripped 4 bases from V and 3 bases from J, with 13 bases between. The CDR3, as DNA: TGTGCCAGCTCACGGACGGGACAAGGCTACGAGCAGTACTTC. Residues: CASSRTGQGYEQYF.

This clone was detected only a few times. This chain links TRBV6-5 with TRBJ2-4; the D gene is possibly TRBD2 (7 bases). Germline lookup yields CDR1 MNHEY and CDR2 SVGAGI. The CDR3 contains 15 residues. V gave up 2 bases and J gave up 3 bases, with 11 bases separating them. The DNA of the CDR3 is TGTGCCAGCAGTTACCGGGGGGCCGACAAAAACATTCAGTACTTC. The encoded protein is CASSYRGADKNIQYF.

This rearrangement joins TRBV9 to TRBJ2-2; 12 nucleotides agree with TRBD1. J was trimmed by 5 bases and V by 0 bases; bases with no gene match: 5. Germline CDR1 and CDR2: SGDLS and YYNGEE. The CDR3 totals 17 residues. The CDR3 nucleotides are TGTGCCAGCAGCGTAGGGGGACAGGGGGCGAGGACCGGGGAGCTGTTTTTT. Translating it yields CASSVGGQGARTGELFF.

The CDR3, as DNA: TGTGCCAGCAGTTACTCGGGGACAACTGGAAACACCATATATTTT. Translating it yields CASSYSGTTGNTIYF. The chain links TRBV6-5 to TRBJ1-3; a weak D match, TRBD1 (6 bases). This CDR3 is 15 amino acids long. V gave up 0 bases and J gave up 2 bases, with 8 bases separating them. CDR1 is MNHEY, CDR2 SVGAGI, per germline.

The rearrangement links TRBV4-1 to TRBJ1-1; weak D call: TRBD1 (5 bases). CDR1 and CDR2 from the germline V gene are MGHRA and YSYEKL. CDR3 size: 17 residues. The germline V and J ends were trimmed by 4 bases and 2 bases, with 20 bases remaining between them. The CDR3 loop is CASSPPRGPGTNTEAFF. The CDR3 DNA is TGCGCCAGCAGCCCCCCAAGGGGTCCAGGGACTAACACTGAAGCTTTCTTT.

This clone was seen only a few times. This rearrangement joins TRBV5-1 to TRBJ2-3; D remains unclear. CDR3 size: 14 residues. V was cut by 0 bases and J by 1 base, with 6 bases left in between. Germline V gives CDR1 SGHRS, CDR2 YFSETQ. CDR3 protein: CASSLAVGTDTQYF. In DNA form, the CDR3 reads TGCGCCAGCAGCTTGGCCGTTGGCACAGATACGCAGTATTTT.

This clone showed up just a few times. This rearrangement joins TRBV27 to TRBJ2-5; TRBD2 matches 12 bases. Near its end, the DNA agrees better with TRBJ2-7, so the J call may be wrong. CDR3 length: 15 residues. The germline CDR1 and CDR2 sequences are MNHEY and SMNVEV (reference sequence). DNA of the CDR3: TGTGCCAGCAGTTTATCGACTAGCGGGAGCAACGAGCAGTACTTC. It yields the protein CASSLSTSGSNEQYF.

The rearrangement joins TRBV19 to TRBJ1-1; no clear D. Trimming removed 8 bases at V and 6 bases at J, with 22 bases between. This CDR3 region has 15 residues. Germline lookup yields CDR1 LNHDA and CDR2 SQIVND (reference sequence). The CDR3 DNA follows: TGTGCCAGTGTTCCGTCGGTCTCTAGGAGCTCTGAAGCTTTCTTT. Protein: CASVPSVSRSSEAFF.

This clone was counted a few times. This chain connects TRBV7-3 to TRBJ1-5, with D possibly TRBD1 on 6 matching bases. Trimming pared 5 bases from V and 4 bases from J, leaving 15 bases between. Looked up from germline, CDR1 is SGHTA and CDR2 is FQGTGA. The CDR3 runs to 15 residues. DNA for the CDR3: TGTGCCAGCAGCCTGGTCGCAGGGGAGAATCAGCCCCAGCATTTT. Amino acids: CASSLVAGENQPQHF.

This clone was seen more than once but under ten times. The chain is built from TRBV6-1 and TRBJ2-7; D might be TRBD1 (5 bases). CDR1 is MNHNS, CDR2 SASEGT, per germline. The V gene lost 5 bases and the J gene lost 3 bases, with 17 bases spanning the gap. This CDR3 is 15 amino acids long. Here the CDR3 DNA reads TGTGCCAGCAGTCCTGGACAAAAGTCACTCTACGAGCAGTACTTC. It specifies CASSPGQKSLYEQYF.

A few counts support this clone. This chain uses TRBV28 with TRBJ1-2; the D gene is possibly TRBD1 (5 bases). The germline V gene has CDR1 MDHEN and CDR2 SYDVKM. Trimming stripped 2 bases from V and 8 bases from J, with 12 bases between. This CDR3 spans 13 amino acids. In nucleotides, the CDR3 is TGTGCCAGCAGTTTAGCGGGGGGTACGGGCTACACCTTC. Protein: CASSLAGGTGYTF.

Points on this clone: Different DNA sequences within this sample yield the same CDR3. DNA of the CDR3: TGTGCCAGCAGCTTAACTGATACGCAGTATTTT. Its protein product is CASSLTDTQYF. The chain combines TRBV5-4 with TRBJ2-3; D gene uncertain. The ends were cut back, 2 bases at V and 6 bases at J, with 4 bases in the middle. CDR1 SGHNT and CDR2 YYREEE come from the germline V gene (reference sequence). The length of the CDR3 is 11 residues.

This clone came up a few times. This chain connects TRBV29-1 to TRBJ1-1; the match to TRBD1 covers 8 bases. V was clipped by 3 bases and J by 3 bases; unmatched bases: 6. The CDR3 has 14 amino acids. Germline assignment: CDR1 SQVTM and CDR2 ANQGSEA. The CDR3 here is CSVDQPQGDTEAFF. Here the CDR3 DNA reads TGCAGCGTTGATCAGCCACAGGGGGACACTGAAGCTTTCTTT.

The J gene is TRBJ2-7, the V gene TRBV5-1, with a weak D call TRBD1 (6 bases). V lost 4 bases to trimming and J lost 0 bases, with 11 bases between them. This CDR3 comprises 14 residues. Germline values: CDR1 SGHRS, CDR2 YFSETQ. The CDR3 sequence: CASSRDTYSYEQYF. CDR3 nucleotides: TGCGCCAGCAGCAGGGACACTTACTCCTACGAGCAGTACTTC.

The chain carries TRBV30 and TRBJ1-1; TRBD1 matches 7 bases. The CDR3 contains 15 residues. The V gene's germline CDR1 is GTSNPN and CDR2 SVGIG (reference sequence). V lost 1 base, J lost 1 base, and 6 bases stayed unmatched. This chain's CDR3 is CAWSATGRGNTEAFF. In nucleotides, the CDR3 is TGTGCCTGGAGTGCGACAGGGAGAGGGAACACTGAAGCTTTCTTT.

The chain is built from TRBV2 and TRBJ2-7; 7 bases map to TRBD1. Per germline, CDR1 SNHLY and CDR2 FYNNEI. V shed 3 bases and J 7 bases; nucleotides not matched to a gene: 12. The CDR3 length is 15 residues. The CDR3 protein is CASSESGDRDGEQYF. CDR3 bases: TGTGCCAGCAGTGAGTCTGGCGACAGGGATGGAGAGCAGTACTTC.

This clone was found a few times. The chain uses TRBV30 and TRBJ1-3; possible D gene TRBD1, 6 bases. The germline V gene encodes CDR1 GTSNPN and CDR2 SVGIG (reference sequence). The CDR3 loop spans 14 amino acids. V lost 1 base and J lost 3, with 10 bases in between. The CDR3 spells CAWSAGTNGNTIYF. CDR3 nucleotide sequence: TGTGCCTGGAGTGCCGGGACAAATGGAAACACCATATATTTT.

CDR3: CASSAGVGEKLFF. The CDR3 bases are TGTGCCAGCAGTGCCGGGGTAGGTGAAAAACTGTTTTTT. The chain uses TRBV25-1 and TRBJ1-4; D gene unclear. Germline V gene data show CDR1 as MGHDK and CDR2 as SYGVNS. V gave up 4 bases and J gave up 7 bases, with 10 bases separating them. The CDR3 runs to 13 residues.

This clone came up a few times. The DNA for the CDR3 is TGTGCCAGCAGTGACTTTGGAGGGTCTGAAAAACTGTTTTTT. Protein product: CASSDFGGSEKLFF. The V gene is TRBV25-1, the J gene TRBJ1-4; D unclear. The CDR3 has 14 amino acids. The V gene's germline CDR1 is MGHDK and CDR2 SYGVNS. V was cut by 3 bases and J by 7 bases, with 12 bases left in between.

V usage is TRBV2 and J usage is TRBJ1-5; TRBD1 agrees at 7 bases. The length of the CDR3 is 14 residues. In germline, CDR1 is SNHLY, CDR2 FYNNEI. The junction had 4 bases not matched to a gene; V was cut back by 4 bases and J by 4 bases. The CDR3 region is CASSGGQRNQPQHF. The CDR3 coding sequence is TGTGCCAGCAGTGGGGGACAGAGAAATCAGCCCCAGCATTTT.

This clone showed up just a few times. The chain is built from TRBV19 and TRBJ2-6; D unclear. Germline V gene sequence: CDR1 LNHDA, CDR2 SQIVND (reference sequence). The germline V and J ends were trimmed by 5 bases and 11 bases, with 7 bases remaining between them. The CDR3 runs to 11 residues. The CDR3 DNA reads as TGTGCCAGTAGTTTGGCGGACGTCCTGACTTTC. It codes for CASSLADVLTF.

This clone was observed a handful of times. The rearrangement joins TRBV6-1 to TRBJ1-1, with a weak D call TRBD1 (6 bases). The CDR3 is made up of 15 amino acids. From germline, CDR1 is MNHNS and CDR2 SASEGT. Trimming shortened V by 6 bases and J by 0 bases, and 14 bases separated the two germline ends. CDR3 bases: TGTGCCAGCAGAGCCGCACAGGGTGTGAACACTGAAGCTTTCTTT. Its translation is CASRAAQGVNTEAFF.

The chain links TRBV5-8 to TRBJ2-5, with a possible D match to TRBD2 (5 bases). This CDR3 is built from 13 residues. The germline V gene has CDR1 SGHTS and CDR2 YDEGEE. Trimming left V 1 base short and J 5 bases short, with 9 bases between. The CDR3 DNA sequence: TGTGCCAGCAGCTTGCGGGAAGGGGAGACCCAGTACTTC. Translated: CASSLREGETQYF.

This sequence joins TRBV4-2 and TRBJ2-7; a weak D match, TRBD1 (5 bases). V was trimmed by 0 bases and J by 2 bases, leaving 11 bases between them. The CDR3 totals 15 residues. Germline V gives CDR1 LGHNA, CDR2 YNFKEQ. CDR3 sequence (DNA): TGTGCCAGCAGCCAAGACAGGTTGGGGCCCTACGAGCAGTACTTC. This sequence encodes CASSQDRLGPYEQYF.

This clone was detected only a few times. For the CDR3, the DNA is TGCAGCGGAAGAAGGGGACAGGGAGGGGGGAACACTGAAGCTTTCTTT. Its translation: CSGRRGQGGGNTEAFF. The chain couples TRBV29-1 to TRBJ1-1; 9 bases agree with TRBD1. Germline CDR1 SQVTM, CDR2 ANQGSEA. This CDR3 has 16 amino acids. The ends lost 7 bases at V and 1 base at J; junction bases unmatched: 13.